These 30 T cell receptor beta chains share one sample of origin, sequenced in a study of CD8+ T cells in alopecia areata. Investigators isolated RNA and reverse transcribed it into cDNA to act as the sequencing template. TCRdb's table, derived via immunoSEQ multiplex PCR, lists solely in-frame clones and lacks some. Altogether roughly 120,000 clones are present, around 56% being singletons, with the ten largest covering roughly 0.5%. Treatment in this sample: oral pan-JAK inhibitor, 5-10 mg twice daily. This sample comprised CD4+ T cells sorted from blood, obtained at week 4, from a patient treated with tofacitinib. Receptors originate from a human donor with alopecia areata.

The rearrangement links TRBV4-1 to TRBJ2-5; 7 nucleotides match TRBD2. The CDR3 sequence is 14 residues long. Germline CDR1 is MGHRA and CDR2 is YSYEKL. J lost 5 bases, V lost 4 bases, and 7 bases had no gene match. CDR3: CASSRQRGRETQYF. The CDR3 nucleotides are TGCGCCAGCAGCCGCCAGCGGGGAAGGGAGACCCAGTACTTC.

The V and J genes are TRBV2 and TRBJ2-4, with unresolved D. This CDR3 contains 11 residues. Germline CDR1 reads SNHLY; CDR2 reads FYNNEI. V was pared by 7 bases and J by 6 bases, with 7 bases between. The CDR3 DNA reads TGTGCCAGCACCATGGGAAACATTCAGTACTTC. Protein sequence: CASTMGNIQYF.

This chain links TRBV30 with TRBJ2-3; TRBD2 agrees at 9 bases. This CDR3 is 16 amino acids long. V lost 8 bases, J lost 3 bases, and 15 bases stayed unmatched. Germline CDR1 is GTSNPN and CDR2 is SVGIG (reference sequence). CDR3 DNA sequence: TGTGCCAGCTCGGGTTTAGCGGGAGTGGGGACAGATACGCAGTATTTT. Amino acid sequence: CASSGLAGVGTDTQYF.

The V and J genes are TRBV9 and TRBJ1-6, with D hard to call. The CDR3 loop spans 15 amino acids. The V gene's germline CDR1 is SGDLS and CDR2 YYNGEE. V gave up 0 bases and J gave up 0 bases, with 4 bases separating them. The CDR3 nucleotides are TGTGCCAGCAGCGTAGACAGCTCCTATAATTCACCCCTCCACTTT. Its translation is CASSVDSSYNSPLHF.

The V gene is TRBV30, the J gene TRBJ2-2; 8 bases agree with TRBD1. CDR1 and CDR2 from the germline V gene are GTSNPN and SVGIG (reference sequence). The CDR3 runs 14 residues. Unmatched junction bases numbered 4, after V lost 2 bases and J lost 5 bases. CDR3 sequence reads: CAWSRQGITGELFF. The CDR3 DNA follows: TGTGCCTGGAGTCGACAGGGGATTACCGGGGAGCTGTTTTTT.

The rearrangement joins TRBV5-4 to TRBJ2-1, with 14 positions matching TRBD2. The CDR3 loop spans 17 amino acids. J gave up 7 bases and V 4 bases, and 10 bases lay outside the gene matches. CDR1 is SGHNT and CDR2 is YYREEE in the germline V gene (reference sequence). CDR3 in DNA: TGTGCCAGCAGCCAGGGACTAGCGGGAGCCACATGGAATGAGCAGTTCTTC. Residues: CASSQGLAGATWNEQFF. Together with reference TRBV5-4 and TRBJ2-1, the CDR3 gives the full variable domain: ETGVTQSPTHLIKTRGQQVTLRCSSQSGHNTVSWYQQALGQGPQFIFQYYREEENGRGNFPPRFSGLQFPNYSSELNVNALELDDSALYLCASSQGLAGATWNEQFFGPGTRLTVL.

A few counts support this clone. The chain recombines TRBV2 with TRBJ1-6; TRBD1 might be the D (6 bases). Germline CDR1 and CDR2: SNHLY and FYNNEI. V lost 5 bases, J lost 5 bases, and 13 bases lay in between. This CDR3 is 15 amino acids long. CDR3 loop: CASSMGGANNSPLHF. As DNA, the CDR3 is TGTGCCAGCAGTATGGGGGGCGCGAATAATTCACCCCTCCACTTT.

The CDR3 region has the DNA TGTGCCTGGGGGGGACAAAGCCCTCGACAAGCTTTCTTT. This encodes CAWGGQSPRQAFF. The J gene is TRBJ1-1, the V gene TRBV30; weak D call: TRBD1 (6 bases). CDR3 size: 13 residues. The germline V gene encodes CDR1 GTSNPN and CDR2 SVGIG (reference sequence). V was pared by 5 bases and J by 9 bases, with 19 bases between.

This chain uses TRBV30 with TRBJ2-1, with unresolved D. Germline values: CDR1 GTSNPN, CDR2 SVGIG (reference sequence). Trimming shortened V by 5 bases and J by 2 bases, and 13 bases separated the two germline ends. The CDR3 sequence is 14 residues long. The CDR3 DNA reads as TGTGCCTGGTCCCGGAGCCAGACCTACAATGAGCAGTTCTTC. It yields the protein CAWSRSQTYNEQFF.

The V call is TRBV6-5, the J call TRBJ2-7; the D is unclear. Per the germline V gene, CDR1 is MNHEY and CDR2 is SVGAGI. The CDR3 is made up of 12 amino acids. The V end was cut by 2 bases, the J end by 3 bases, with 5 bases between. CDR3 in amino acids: CASSYDNYEQYF. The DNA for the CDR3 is TGTGCCAGCAGTTACGATAACTACGAGCAGTACTTC.

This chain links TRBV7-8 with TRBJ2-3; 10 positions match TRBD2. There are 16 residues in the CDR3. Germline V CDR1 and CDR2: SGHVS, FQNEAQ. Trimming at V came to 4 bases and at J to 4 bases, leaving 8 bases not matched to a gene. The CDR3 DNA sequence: TGTGCCAGCAGCTCCGCTCGGACTAGCGGAGCAGATACGCAGTATTTT. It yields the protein CASSSARTSGADTQYF.

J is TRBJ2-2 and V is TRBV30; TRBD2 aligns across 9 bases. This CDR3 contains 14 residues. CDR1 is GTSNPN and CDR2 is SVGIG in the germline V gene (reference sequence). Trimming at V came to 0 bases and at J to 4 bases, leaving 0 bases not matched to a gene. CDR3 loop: CAWSVAGGTGELFF. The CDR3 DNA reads TGTGCCTGGAGTGTAGCGGGAGGCACCGGGGAGCTGTTTTTT. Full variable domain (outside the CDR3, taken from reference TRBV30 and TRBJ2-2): SQTIHQWPATLVQPVGSPLSLECTVEGTSNPNLYWYRQAAGRGLQLLFYSVGIGQISSEVPQNLSASRPQDRQFILSSKKLLLSDSGFYLCAWSVAGGTGELFFGEGSRLTVL.

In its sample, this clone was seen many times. As DNA, the CDR3 is TGCGCCAGCAGCTTGAACAGCAAGGAGCCCCAGCATTTT. This gives the protein CASSLNSKEPQHF. V is TRBV5-1 and J is TRBJ1-5; D gene ambiguous. Germline assignment: CDR1 SGHRS and CDR2 YFSETQ. The CDR3 runs to 13 residues. V shed 1 base and J shed 8 bases, with 10 bases lying between them.

CDR3 sequence reads: CAWRRPDRGQYGYTF. CDR3 bases: TGTGCCTGGAGGAGGCCGGACAGGGGGCAATATGGCTACACCTTC. The J gene is TRBJ1-2, the V gene TRBV30; 11 bases agree with TRBD1. Trimming took 3 bases from V and 5 from J; bases not matched to a gene: 8. This CDR3 is built from 15 residues. Germline values: CDR1 GTSNPN, CDR2 SVGIG (reference sequence).

The chain's CDR3 is CASSGGSGANVLTF. In DNA form, the CDR3 reads TGTGCCAGCAGTGGGGGCTCTGGGGCCAACGTCCTGACTTTC. The chain joins TRBV6-1 to TRBJ2-6, with D uncertain. CDR1 and CDR2 from the germline V gene are MNHNS and SASEGT. Trimming removed 4 bases from V and 0 bases from J, with 4 bases in between. This CDR3 has 14 amino acids.

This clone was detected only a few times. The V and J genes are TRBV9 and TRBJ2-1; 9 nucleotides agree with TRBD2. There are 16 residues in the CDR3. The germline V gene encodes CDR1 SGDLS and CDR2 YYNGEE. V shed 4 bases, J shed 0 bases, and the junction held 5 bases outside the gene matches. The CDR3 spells CASSLSSGVSYNEQFF. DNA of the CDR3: TGTGCCAGCAGCCTCTCTAGCGGGGTCTCCTACAATGAGCAGTTCTTC. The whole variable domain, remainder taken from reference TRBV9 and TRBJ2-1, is DSGVTQTPKHLITATGQRVTLRCSPRSGDLSVYWYQQSLDQGLQFLIQYYNGEERAKGNILERFSAQQFPDLHSELNLSSLELGDSALYFCASSLSSGVSYNEQFFGPGTRLTVL.

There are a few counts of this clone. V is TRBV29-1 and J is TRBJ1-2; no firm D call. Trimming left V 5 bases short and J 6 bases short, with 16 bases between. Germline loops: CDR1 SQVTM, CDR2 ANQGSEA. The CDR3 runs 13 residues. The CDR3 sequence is CSVQLGQVHGYTF. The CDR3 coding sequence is TGCAGCGTTCAATTAGGGCAGGTCCATGGCTACACCTTC.

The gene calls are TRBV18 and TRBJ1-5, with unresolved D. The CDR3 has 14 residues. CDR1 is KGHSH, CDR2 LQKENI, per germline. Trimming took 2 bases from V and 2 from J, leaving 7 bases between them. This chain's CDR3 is CASSPGYGNQPQHF. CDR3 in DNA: TGTGCCAGCTCACCAGGGTACGGCAATCAGCCCCAGCATTTT.

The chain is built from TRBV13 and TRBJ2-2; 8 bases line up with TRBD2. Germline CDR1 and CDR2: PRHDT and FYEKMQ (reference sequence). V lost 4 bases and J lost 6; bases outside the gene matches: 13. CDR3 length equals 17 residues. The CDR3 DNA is TGTGCCAGCAGCTCGAAATGGGGACTAGAGAGGTCCGGGGAGCTGTTTTTT. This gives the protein CASSSKWGLERSGELFF.

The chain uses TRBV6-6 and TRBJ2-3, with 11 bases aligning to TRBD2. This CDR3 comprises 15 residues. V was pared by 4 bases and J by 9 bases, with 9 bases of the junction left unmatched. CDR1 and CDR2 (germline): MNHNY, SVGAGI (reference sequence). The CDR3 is CASSSLAGGQGTQYF. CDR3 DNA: TGTGCCAGCAGTTCATTAGCGGGGGGGCAGGGAACGCAGTATTTT.

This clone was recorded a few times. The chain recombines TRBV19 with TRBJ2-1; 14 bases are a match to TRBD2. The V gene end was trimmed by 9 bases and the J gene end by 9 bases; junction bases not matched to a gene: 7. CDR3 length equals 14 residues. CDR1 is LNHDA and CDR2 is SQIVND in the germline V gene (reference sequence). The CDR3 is CASQTSGRVGEQFF. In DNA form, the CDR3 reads TGTGCCAGCCAGACTAGCGGGAGGGTGGGTGAGCAGTTCTTC.

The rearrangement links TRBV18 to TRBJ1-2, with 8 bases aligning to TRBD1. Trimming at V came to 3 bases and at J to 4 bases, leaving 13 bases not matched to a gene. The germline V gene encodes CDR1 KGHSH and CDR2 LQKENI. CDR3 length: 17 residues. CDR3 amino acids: CASSPNLNGQGGYGYTF. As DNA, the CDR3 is TGTGCCAGCTCACCCAATTTAAACGGACAGGGAGGCTATGGCTACACCTTC.

As DNA, the CDR3 is TGCGCCAGCAGCTTGGACTGGGAAGGGAACATTCAGTACTTC. Translation: CASSLDWEGNIQYF. J is TRBJ2-4 and V is TRBV5-1; D remains ambiguous. V lost 0 bases and J lost 7, with 11 bases in between. Looked up from germline, CDR1 is SGHRS and CDR2 is YFSETQ. This CDR3 comprises 14 residues.

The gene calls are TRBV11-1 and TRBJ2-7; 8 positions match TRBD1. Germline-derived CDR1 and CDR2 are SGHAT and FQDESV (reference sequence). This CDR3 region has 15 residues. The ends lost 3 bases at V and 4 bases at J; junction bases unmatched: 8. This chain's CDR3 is CASSFRRTGLYEQYF. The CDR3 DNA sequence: TGTGCCAGCAGCTTCCGTCGGACAGGGCTTTACGAGCAGTACTTC.

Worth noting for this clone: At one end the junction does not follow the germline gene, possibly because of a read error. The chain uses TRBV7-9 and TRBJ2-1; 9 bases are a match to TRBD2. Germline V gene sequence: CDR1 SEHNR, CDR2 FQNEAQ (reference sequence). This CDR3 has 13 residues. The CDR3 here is CVSRLAGYNEQFF. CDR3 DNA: TGTGTCAGCCGGCTAGCGGGATACAATGAGCAGTTCTTC.

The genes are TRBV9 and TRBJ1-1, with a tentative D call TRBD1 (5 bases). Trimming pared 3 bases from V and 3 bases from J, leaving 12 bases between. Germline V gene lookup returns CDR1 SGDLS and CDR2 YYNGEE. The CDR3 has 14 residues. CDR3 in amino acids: CASSAGPRDTEAFF. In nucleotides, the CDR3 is TGTGCCAGCAGCGCCGGACCCAGGGACACTGAAGCTTTCTTT. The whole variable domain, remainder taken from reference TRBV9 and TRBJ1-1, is DSGVTQTPKHLITATGQRVTLRCSPRSGDLSVYWYQQSLDQGLQFLIQYYNGEERAKGNILERFSAQQFPDLHSELNLSSLELGDSALYFCASSAGPRDTEAFFGQGTRLTVV.

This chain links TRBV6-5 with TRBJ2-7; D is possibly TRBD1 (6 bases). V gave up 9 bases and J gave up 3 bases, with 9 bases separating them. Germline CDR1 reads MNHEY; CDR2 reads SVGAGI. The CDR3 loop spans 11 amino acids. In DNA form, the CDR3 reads TGTGCCAGTTCGGACAGCTACGAGCAGTACTTC. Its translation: CASSDSYEQYF.

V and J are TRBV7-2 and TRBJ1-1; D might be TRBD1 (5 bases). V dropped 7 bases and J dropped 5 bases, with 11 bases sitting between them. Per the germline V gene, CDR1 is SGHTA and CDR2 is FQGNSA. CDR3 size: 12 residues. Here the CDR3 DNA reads TGTGCCAGCACTTTGTGGGGGACTGAAGCTTTCTTT. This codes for CASTLWGTEAFF.

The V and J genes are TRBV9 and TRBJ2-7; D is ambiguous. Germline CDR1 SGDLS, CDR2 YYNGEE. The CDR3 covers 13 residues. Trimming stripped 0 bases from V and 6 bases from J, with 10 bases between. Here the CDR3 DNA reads TGTGCCAGCAGCGTAGTAGGTGGGGTCGAGCAGTACTTC. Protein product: CASSVVGGVEQYF.

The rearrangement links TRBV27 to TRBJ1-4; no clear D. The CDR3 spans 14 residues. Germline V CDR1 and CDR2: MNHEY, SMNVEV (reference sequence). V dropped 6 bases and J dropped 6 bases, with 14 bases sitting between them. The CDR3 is CASSALGYDEKLFF. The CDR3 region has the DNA TGTGCCAGCAGCGCTCTAGGGTATGATGAAAAACTGTTTTTT.